There are a few counts of the clone carrying this TCR beta chain. This sample is part of a study of cytotoxic CD8 clonotypes in ibrutinib-treated CLL. Using immunoSEQ multiplex PCR, the repertoire was profiled, and TCRdb retains in-frame clones only, with some absent. The top ten hold 6.5% to 8.5% of the sample, which has a few hundred thousand clones, just under 80% seen once. The CDR3 is 11 amino acids. Unmatched junction bases numbered 4, after V lost 7 bases and J lost 8 bases. Germline V gives CDR1 SGDLS, CDR2 YYNGEE. This chain uses TRBV9 with TRBJ1-2, with 8 nucleotides matching TRBD1. The clonotype was recovered from a human donor with chronic lymphocytic leukemia. Sequences were derived from PBMCs, sampled before ibrutinib treatment. CDR3 DNA: TGTGCCAGCCGCCGACAGGGGGGCTACACCTTC. This codes for CASRRQGGYTF.